The clone carrying this T cell receptor (beta chain) was observed a few times. This record belongs to a study of blood T cell repertoires in COVID-19. TCRdb's table, derived via immunoSEQ multiplex PCR, lists solely in-frame clones and lacks some. The sample has more than 150,000 clones; approximately 82% are singletons. The clonotype originates from a woman in her forties or fifties who had recovered from COVID-19. The sample taken for sequencing was PBMCs or T cells enriched from blood (not recorded which).

The CDR3 reads CASSKVLGRGTSGRSPGPYNEQFF. CDR3 DNA: TGTGCCAGCAGCAAAGTATTGGGGCGGGGCACTAGCGGGAGGTCTCCGGGCCCTTACAATGAGCAGTTCTTC. The chain combines TRBV21-1 with TRBJ2-1; the table's D gene call, TRBD2, was not cross checked with the DNA. TRBV21-1 represents a pseudogene. The CDR3 has 24 residues.